Presented here are 12 T cell receptor beta chains from one specimen sequenced in a study of T cells in Graves' hyperthyroidism and ophthalmopathy. Researchers took RNA transcripts and amplified the TCR beta CDR3 regions from them. A first-round RT-PCR of the TCR CDR3 used the HTBI primer set. TCRdb called the multiplex PCR reads again in MiXCR, with one record for every CDR3 protein. This table has 450,000 to 700,000 distinct CDR3 sequences, 46% appearing once. Sequenced material: peripheral blood or thyroid tissue (not recorded which). The receptors originated from an adult woman with Graves' disease, either hyperthyroidism or ophthalmopathy (not recorded which).

This clonotype was counted many times. The chain carries TRBV10-2 and TRBJ1-4; unclear D gene. The V gene's germline CDR1 is WSHSY and CDR2 SAAADI. This CDR3 region has 13 residues. Trimming stripped 6 bases from V and 6 bases from J, with 11 bases between. The CDR3 DNA follows: TGCGCCAGCAGCCGATCGATCGATGAAAAACTGTTTTTT. It translates to CASSRSIDEKLFF.

DNA for the CDR3: TGTGCCAGCAGTGGCCGAGGGGAGGGAAACACCATATATTTT. This codes for CASSGRGEGNTIYF. The chain is built from TRBV2 and TRBJ1-3; a possible D gene is TRBD1 (5 bases). V lost 4 bases and J lost 4, with 11 bases in between. The CDR3 length is 14 residues. CDR1 is SNHLY, CDR2 FYNNEI, per germline.

This chain links TRBV7-2 with TRBJ2-5; no definite D call. CDR3 length equals 13 residues. CDR1 and CDR2 from the germline V gene are SGHTA and FQGNSA. Trimming removed 5 bases at V and 0 bases at J, with 7 bases between. DNA of the CDR3: TGTGCCAGCAGCGCCGTATACCAAGAGACCCAGTACTTC. It encodes CASSAVYQETQYF.

This clonotype was recorded a few times. The rearrangement uses TRBV19 and TRBJ2-1, with 8 bases identical to TRBD2. V shed 8 bases and J 0 bases; nucleotides not matched to a gene: 9. CDR3 length: 16 amino acids. The V gene's germline CDR1 is LNHDA and CDR2 SQIVND (reference sequence). The CDR3 loop reads CASGISLAASYNEQFF. The CDR3 nucleotides are TGTGCCAGTGGGATCTCACTAGCGGCCTCCTACAATGAGCAGTTCTTC.

V is TRBV2 and J is TRBJ1-1; 8 bases line up with TRBD1. V trimming: 6 bases; J trimming: 7 bases; junction bases outside the gene matches: 4. This CDR3 is 12 amino acids long. Germline V gene lookup returns CDR1 SNHLY and CDR2 FYNNEI. The chain's CDR3 is CASSRGLGEAFF. The CDR3 nucleotides read TGTGCCAGCAGCAGGGGGCTCGGTGAAGCTTTCTTT.

This clonotype turned up a few times. The chain joins TRBV5-4 to TRBJ1-6, with D unclear. V lost 4 bases and J lost 7, with 9 bases in between. The germline gives CDR1 SGHNT, CDR2 YYREEE (reference sequence). The CDR3 contains 13 residues. Written as DNA, the CDR3 is TGTGCCAGCAGCCAGACTGGGAATTCACCCCTCCACTTT. This sequence encodes CASSQTGNSPLHF.

The rearrangement joins TRBV28 to TRBJ1-5; maybe TRBD1 (5 bases). Germline V gene data show CDR1 as MDHEN and CDR2 as SYDVKM. The CDR3 is 14 residues long. V shed 3 bases and J shed 7 bases, with 13 bases lying between them. The CDR3 DNA is TGTGCCAGCAGTTTCCCCCGGGACGGGCAGCCCCAGCATTTT. Translated, it gives CASSFPRDGQPQHF.

The V and J genes are TRBV10-3 and TRBJ1-1; D is unclear. The V end was cut by 3 bases, the J end by 11 bases, with 22 bases between. The germline V gene encodes CDR1 ENHRY and CDR2 SYGVKD. The CDR3 spans 15 residues. The CDR3: CAISDISRVGAGAFF. The DNA for the CDR3 is TGTGCCATCAGTGATATTAGTCGTGTGGGCGCCGGGGCTTTCTTT.

This clonotype has ten or more counts. J is TRBJ1-1 and V is TRBV20-1; possible D gene TRBD1, 5 bases. Germline V gives CDR1 DFQATT, CDR2 SNEGSKA (reference sequence). The length of the CDR3 is 11 residues. V lost 4 bases and J lost 6, with 9 bases in between. DNA of the CDR3: TGCAGTGCTACCGGGACTTCTGAAGCTTTCTTT. This translates into CSATGTSEAFF.

This clonotype has at least ten counts. V gene TRBV20-1 combines with J gene TRBJ2-7; D is perhaps TRBD1 (6 bases). The CDR3 contains 13 residues. The V end was cut by 5 bases, the J end by 0 bases, with 11 bases between. The germline gives CDR1 DFQATT, CDR2 SNEGSKA (reference sequence). CDR3 region: CSARDISSYEQYF. CDR3 DNA: TGCAGTGCTCGGGACATTTCCTCCTACGAGCAGTACTTC.

The chain has TRBV19 and TRBJ2-6, with D hard to call. Germline-derived CDR1 and CDR2 are LNHDA and SQIVND (reference sequence). The CDR3 loop spans 16 amino acids. Trimming removed 3 bases from V and 4 bases from J, with 13 bases in between. The chain's CDR3 is CASSIALYPGANVLTF. The CDR3, as DNA: TGTGCCAGTAGTATCGCCTTGTATCCCGGGGCCAACGTCCTGACTTTC.

This clonotype was recorded at least ten times. The CDR3 protein is CASRGQVHQPQHF. For the CDR3, the DNA is TGTGCCAGCAGGGGACAGGTTCATCAGCCCCAGCATTTT. This rearrangement joins TRBV2 to TRBJ1-5, with 8 bases identical to TRBD1. J gave up 5 bases and V 6 bases, and 3 bases lay outside the gene matches. Germline V gives CDR1 SNHLY, CDR2 FYNNEI. CDR3 length: 13 amino acids.